The 7 T cell receptor beta chains given below trace back to one sample, sequenced in a study of Graves' ophthalmopathy and Graves' hyperthyroidism. RNA transcripts were the template, and TCR beta CDR3 regions were amplified from them. Amplification began with first-round RT-PCR using HTBI primers, then second-round multiplex PCR was performed. In TCRdb, the multiplex PCR reads were re-called with MiXCR into one record per CDR3 protein. The repertoire holds 200,000 to 300,000 distinct CDR3 sequences, with around 45% as singletons. Sequenced sample: peripheral blood. The origin of the receptors is an adult man with Graves' ophthalmopathy.

This clonotype occurred a few times. V is TRBV5-1 and J is TRBJ2-7; the D is unclear. Trimming removed 4 bases from V and 5 bases from J, with 16 bases in between. Per the germline V gene, CDR1 is SGHRS and CDR2 is YFSETQ. CDR3 length equals 14 residues. The CDR3 spells CASSPSPGRDEQYF. CDR3 DNA: TGCGCCAGCAGCCCTTCGCCAGGTCGTGACGAGCAGTACTTC.

The chain recombines TRBV7-3 with TRBJ1-5; a weak D match, TRBD1 (6 bases). V was clipped by 6 bases and J by 6 bases, with 15 bases between them. Germline V CDR1 and CDR2: SGHTA, FQGTGA. The CDR3 extends over 14 amino acids. Here the CDR3 DNA reads TGTGCCAGCAGTTTAGGGCAGGGGAGTCAGCCCCAGCATTTT. Its protein is CASSLGQGSQPQHF.

Comments on this clonotype: A read error may explain this, as a much larger clone is one base away. The chain is built from TRBV15 and TRBJ1-1; no clear D gene. CDR1 LNHNV and CDR2 YYDKDF come from the germline V gene (reference sequence). The V gene lost 5 bases and the J gene lost 4 bases, with 11 bases spanning the gap. The CDR3 length is 13 residues. CDR3 loop: CATSPGESTEAFF. DNA of the CDR3: TGTGCCACCAGCCCCGGGGAGAGCACTGAAGCTTTCTTT.

This clonotype has a handful of counts. The chain joins TRBV29-1 to TRBJ2-7; D is ambiguous. Per the germline V gene, CDR1 is SQVTM and CDR2 is ANQGSEA. V was trimmed by 2 bases and J by 3 bases, leaving 11 bases between them. CDR3 length: 13 amino acids. DNA of the CDR3: TGCAGCGTTGAAATCCCCTTACACTACGAGCAGTACTTC. It codes for CSVEIPLHYEQYF.

The rearrangement uses TRBV24-1 and TRBJ1-4, with D possibly being TRBD1 (5 bases). CDR3 length equals 17 residues. Trimming cost V 9 bases and J 0 bases, with 19 bases left between them. Germline V lookup: CDR1 KGHDR, CDR2 SFDVKD. This CDR3 reads CATCLPSDSATNEKLFF. In nucleotides, the CDR3 is TGTGCCACCTGTCTCCCCTCAGACAGTGCAACTAATGAAAAACTGTTTTTT.

With regard to this clonotype: One end of the junction varies from germline; a read error may be responsible. The chain uses TRBV7-7 and TRBJ2-7; 10 nucleotides line up with TRBD2. From germline, CDR1 is SSHAT and CDR2 FNYEAQ (reference sequence). The CDR3 length is 14 residues. CDR3 coding DNA: TGTGCTAGCAGCCACCTAGCGGGAGCCCTCGAGCAGTACTTC. Amino acids: CASSHLAGALEQYF.

J is TRBJ2-7 and V is TRBV6-2 or TRBV6-3; 12 bases map to TRBD2. With V trimmed by 4 bases and J by 1 base, 5 bases remained unmatched. The CDR3 covers 16 residues. The germline gives CDR1 MNHEY, CDR2 SVGEGT. Here the CDR3 DNA reads TGTGCCAGCAGTTCCCCTAGCGGGGGGGCTTCCTACGAGCAGTACTTC. It translates to CASSSPSGGASYEQYF.